The next 22 T cell receptor beta chains were all read from a single sample in a study of blood T cells in healthy people across ages. With a J-beta primer mix and a sample-barcoded 5' primer, a second PCR ran roughly 7 to 11 cycles. In TCRdb, the 5' RACE reads were re-called with MiXCR into one record per CDR3 protein. The sample has about 770,000 distinct CDR3 sequences, around 43% seen once. The sample comprised blood. These receptors originate from a man aged 55 to 70 in good health.

This clonotype turned up a few times. The DNA for the CDR3 is TGCGCCAGCAGCTTGATCCGAGCCCCCGGAGGCTCCCAGTACTTC. Its translation is CASSLIRAPGGSQYF. The chain combines TRBV5-1 with TRBJ2-5, with D possibly being TRBD2 (5 bases). V shed 1 base and J shed 9 bases, with 19 bases lying between them. Germline V gene sequence: CDR1 SGHRS, CDR2 YFSETQ. The CDR3 contains 15 residues.

This clonotype was found a few times. The CDR3 nucleotides read TGCGCCAGCAGCCAAGCTCCCAGTCTAGCCTACGAGCAGTACTTC. Its translation: CASSQAPSLAYEQYF. The J gene is TRBJ2-7, the V gene TRBV4-1; D gene unclear. Germline V gives CDR1 MGHRA, CDR2 YSYEKL. The CDR3 extends over 15 amino acids. Trimming left V 1 base short and J 2 bases short, with 12 bases between.

This rearrangement joins TRBV3-1 to TRBJ2-7; D is unclear. Germline V lookup: CDR1 LGHDT, CDR2 YNNKEL (reference sequence). Trimming removed 0 bases from V and 6 bases from J, with 9 bases in between. This CDR3 has 13 amino acids. The CDR3 loop is CASSQDGRPEQYF. The CDR3, as DNA: TGTGCCAGCAGCCAAGACGGACGGCCCGAGCAGTACTTC.

The CDR3 bases are TGTGCCAGCAGCTCGCCTTTCATGGCGCCGGATACGCAGTATTTT. This gives the protein CASSSPFMAPDTQYF. The rearrangement uses TRBV11-2 and TRBJ2-3; D gene unclear. Trimming pared 4 bases from V and 6 bases from J, leaving 17 bases between. There are 15 residues in the CDR3. The V gene's germline CDR1 is SGHAT and CDR2 FQNNGV.

The V gene is TRBV7-2, the J gene TRBJ2-3; 13 bases agree with TRBD2. The CDR3 totals 17 residues. The germline V gene has CDR1 SGHTA and CDR2 FQGNSA. J lost 2 bases, V lost 5 bases, and 7 bases had no gene match. CDR3 in DNA: TGTGCCAGCAGCCTGTGGACTAGCGGGGGACACACAGATACGCAGTATTTT. Its translation is CASSLWTSGGHTDTQYF.

This clonotype was found many times. The chain uses TRBV29-1 and TRBJ2-5, with 7 nucleotides matching TRBD2. The J segment lost 5 bases and the V segment lost 7 bases, leaving 10 bases of the junction unmatched. The CDR3 consists of 13 residues. CDR1 is SQVTM and CDR2 is ANQGSEA in the germline V gene. The CDR3 DNA follows: TGCAGCGCCCGACGACTAGCTTACGAGACCCAGTACTTC. Protein: CSARRLAYETQYF.

This CDR3 reads CSARDTWGADEQYF. The CDR3 region has the DNA TGCAGTGCTAGAGATACCTGGGGCGCCGATGAGCAGTACTTC. The chain uses TRBV20-1 and TRBJ2-7, with D possibly TRBD1 on 5 matching bases. CDR3 length: 14 amino acids. Trimming took 0 bases from V and 7 from J, leaving 16 bases between them. Germline CDR1 reads DFQATT; CDR2 reads SNEGSKA (reference sequence).

This clonotype has only a few counts. This chain connects TRBV7-2 to TRBJ2-3, with D perhaps assigned TRBD1 or TRBD2 (5 bases each). Trimming removed 5 bases from V and 6 bases from J, with 18 bases in between. The CDR3 runs to 15 residues. Germline CDR1 is SGHTA and CDR2 is FQGNSA. CDR3 protein: CASSPRTGHADTQYF. CDR3 bases: TGTGCCAGCAGCCCCAGGACGGGGCATGCGGATACGCAGTATTTT.

The chain employs TRBV6-5 and TRBJ2-3, with TRBD2 as a possible D gene (5 bases). Germline assignment: CDR1 MNHEY and CDR2 SVGAGI. The CDR3 extends over 13 amino acids. Trimming left V 6 bases short and J 3 bases short, with 10 bases between. CDR3 nucleotide sequence: TGTGCCAGCAGGTCCCCGGGGACAGATACGCAGTATTTT. Its protein product is CASRSPGTDTQYF.

The chain is built from TRBV3-1 and TRBJ2-3; TRBD2 aligns across 10 bases. V trimming: 6 bases; J trimming: 2 bases; junction bases outside the gene matches: 5. In germline, CDR1 is LGHDT, CDR2 YNNKEL (reference sequence). The CDR3 consists of 15 residues. CDR3 loop: CASRRTSGDTDTQYF. In DNA, the CDR3 is TGTGCCAGCAGGCGTACTAGCGGGGACACAGATACGCAGTATTTT.

V is TRBV7-6 and J is TRBJ2-7; possibly TRBD1 for D (5 bases). The ends were cut back, 2 bases at V and 0 bases at J, with 17 bases in the middle. CDR3 size: 17 residues. From germline, CDR1 is SGHVS and CDR2 FNYEAQ. The CDR3 nucleotides read TGTGCCAGCAGCTTATTCCAGGGCCGGGCAGACTCCTACGAGCAGTACTTC. Translated, it gives CASSLFQGRADSYEQYF.

The chain has TRBV7-2 and TRBJ1-5, with D hard to call. Germline lookup yields CDR1 SGHTA and CDR2 FQGNSA. Trimming pared 1 base from V and 4 bases from J, leaving 11 bases between. CDR3 length: 15 residues. The CDR3 bases are TGTGCCAGCAGCTTAGTCGAGGGTGTGAATCAGCCCCAGCATTTT. Translating gives CASSLVEGVNQPQHF.

The chain has TRBV20-1 and TRBJ2-7, with TRBD2 matching over 8 bases. The V segment lost 0 bases and the J segment 2 bases; nucleotides outside the gene matches: 9. Germline V lookup: CDR1 DFQATT, CDR2 SNEGSKA (reference sequence). The CDR3 contains 16 residues. CDR3 residues: CSARDSHREGPYEQYF. DNA for the CDR3: TGCAGTGCTAGAGATTCTCATCGGGAGGGTCCCTACGAGCAGTACTTC.

The genes are TRBV4-3 and TRBJ2-7; D is uncertain. The germline V and J ends were trimmed by 5 bases and 0 bases, with 8 bases remaining between them. This CDR3 has 13 amino acids. Germline V CDR1 and CDR2: LGHNA, YSLEER. CDR3 sequence: CASSTQVSYEQYF. CDR3 sequence (DNA): TGCGCCAGCAGCACTCAGGTCTCCTACGAGCAGTACTTC.

The table lists this clonotype with many counts. The J gene is TRBJ2-2, the V gene TRBV7-9; D call uncertain. CDR3 length: 12 residues. Trimming cost V 4 bases and J 6 bases, with 6 bases left between them. The germline V gene encodes CDR1 SEHNR and CDR2 FQNEAQ (reference sequence). Here the CDR3 reads CASSSDSGELFF. As DNA, the CDR3 is TGTGCCAGCAGCTCCGACTCCGGGGAGCTGTTTTTT.

This clonotype was found many times. V gene TRBV4-1 combines with J gene TRBJ2-5, with TRBD2 as a possible D gene (6 bases). Germline V lookup: CDR1 MGHRA, CDR2 YSYEKL. V was pared by 4 bases and J by 5 bases, with 14 bases between. CDR3 length equals 14 residues. CDR3: CASSPSWGEETQYF. As DNA, the CDR3 is TGCGCCAGCAGCCCCTCCTGGGGGGAGGAGACCCAGTACTTC.

With respect to this clonotype: The germline gene is not matched at one end of the junction; a read error may be the cause. The rearrangement links TRBV15 to TRBJ2-7; D is possibly TRBD1 (5 bases). This CDR3 spans 12 amino acids. Germline V CDR1 and CDR2: LNHNV, YYDKDF (reference sequence). The CDR3 bases are TGTGCCACCAGCCGAGACAGTTACGAGCAGTACTTC. Protein sequence: CATSRDSYEQYF.

This chain connects TRBV20-1 to TRBJ2-3; the D call may be TRBD1 or TRBD2 (5 bases each). V was cut by 3 bases and J by 4 bases, with 11 bases left in between. CDR1 is DFQATT and CDR2 is SNEGSKA in the germline V gene (reference sequence). There are 13 residues in the CDR3. CDR3 residues: CSARGRGADTQYF. Written as DNA, the CDR3 is TGCAGTGCTAGGGGGCGAGGGGCAGATACGCAGTATTTT.

In this sample, this clonotype turned up a few times. Here the CDR3 reads CASSETSGGAETQYF. CDR3 DNA sequence: TGTGCCAGCAGCGAAACTAGCGGGGGGGCGGAGACCCAGTACTTC. V is TRBV7-8 and J is TRBJ2-5, with TRBD2 matching over 13 bases. V was clipped by 5 bases and J by 5 bases; unmatched bases: 5. The CDR3 covers 15 residues. The germline gives CDR1 SGHVS, CDR2 FQNEAQ. Drawing the rest from reference TRBV7-8 and TRBJ2-5, the complete variable domain is GAGVSQSPRYKVAKRGQDVALRCDPISGHVSLFWYQQALGQGPEFLTYFQNEAQLDKSGLPSDRFFAERPEGSVSTLKIQRTQQEDSAVYLCASSETSGGAETQYFGPGTRLLVL.

V gene TRBV7-9 combines with J gene TRBJ2-7; the D gene is possibly TRBD2 (5 bases). V was clipped by 4 bases and J by 3 bases, with 16 bases between them. Germline CDR1 SEHNR, CDR2 FQNEAQ (reference sequence). This CDR3 contains 15 residues. The CDR3 here is CASSSLIGVNYEQYF. Here the CDR3 DNA reads TGTGCCAGCAGCTCACTCATCGGGGTAAACTACGAGCAGTACTTC.

V gene TRBV6-2 or TRBV6-3 combines with J gene TRBJ1-2; D might be TRBD1 (5 bases). Germline assignment: CDR1 MNHEY and CDR2 SVGEGT. CDR3 length: 14 residues. V was pared by 2 bases and J by 5 bases, with 12 bases between. The CDR3 bases are TGTGCCAGCAGTTACGGGGCAGGAAGATATGGCTACACCTTC. It specifies CASSYGAGRYGYTF.

This clonotype was observed a handful of times. This chain joins TRBV6-1 and TRBJ2-1; perhaps D is TRBD1 or TRBD2 (5 bases each). Germline-derived CDR1 and CDR2 are MNHNS and SASEGT. There are 14 residues in the CDR3. Trimming shortened V by 3 bases and J by 13 bases, and 19 bases separated the two germline ends. The CDR3 nucleotides read TGTGCCAGCAGTGACGTGTCTCGGGGACGCACCCAGTTCTTC. This codes for CASSDVSRGRTQFF.